This T cell receptor beta chain was documented in a study of control samples from healthy donors and cancer patients. TCRdb's table, derived via immunoSEQ multiplex PCR, lists solely in-frame clones and lacks some. The sample lists 150,000 to 200,000 clones, roughly 94% seen once, with more than 8% in the top ten. The CDR3 runs to 11 residues. The V end was cut by 6 bases, the J end by 5 bases, with 5 bases between. Germline V gene data show CDR1 as MNHEY and CDR2 as SMNVEV (reference sequence). The clonotype was recovered from a woman aged 40 to 50 in good health. Sequences were obtained from blood. This chain uses TRBV27 with TRBJ2-1; unclear D gene. The CDR3 nucleotides are TGTGCCAGCAGCCGGGACAATGAGCAGTTCTTC. Translated: CASSRDNEQFF.